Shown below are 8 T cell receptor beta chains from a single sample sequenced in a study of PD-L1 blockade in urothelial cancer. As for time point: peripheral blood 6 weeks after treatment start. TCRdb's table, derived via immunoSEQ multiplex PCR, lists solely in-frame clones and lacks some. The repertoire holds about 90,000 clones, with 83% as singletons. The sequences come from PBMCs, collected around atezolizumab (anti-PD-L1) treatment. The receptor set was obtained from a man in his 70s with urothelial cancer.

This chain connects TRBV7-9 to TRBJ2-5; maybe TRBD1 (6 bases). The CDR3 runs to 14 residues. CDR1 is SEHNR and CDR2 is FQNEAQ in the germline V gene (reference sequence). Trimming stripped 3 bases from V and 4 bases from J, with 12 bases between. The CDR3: CASSLGASPETQYF. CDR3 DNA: TGTGCCAGCAGCTTGGGGGCTAGTCCAGAGACCCAGTACTTC. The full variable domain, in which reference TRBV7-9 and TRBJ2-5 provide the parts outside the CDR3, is DTGVSQNPRHKITKRGQNVTFRCDPISEHNRLYWYRQTLGQGPEFLTYFQNEAQLEKSRLLSDRFSAERPKGSFSTLEIQRTEQGDSAMYLCASSLGASPETQYFGPGTRLLVL.

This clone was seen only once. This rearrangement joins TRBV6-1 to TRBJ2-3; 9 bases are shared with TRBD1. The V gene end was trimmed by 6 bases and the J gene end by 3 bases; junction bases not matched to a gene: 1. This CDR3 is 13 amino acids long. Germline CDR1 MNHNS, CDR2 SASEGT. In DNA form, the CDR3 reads TGTGCCAGCAGACAGGGGGCTACAGATACGCAGTATTTT. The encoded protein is CASRQGATDTQYF.

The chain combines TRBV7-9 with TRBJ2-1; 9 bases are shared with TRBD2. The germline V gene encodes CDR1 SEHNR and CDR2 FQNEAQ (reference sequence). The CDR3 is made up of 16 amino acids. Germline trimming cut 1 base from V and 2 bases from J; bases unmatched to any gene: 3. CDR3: CASSLGLAGTYNEQFF. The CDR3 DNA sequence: TGTGCCAGCAGCTTAGGGCTAGCGGGAACCTACAATGAGCAGTTCTTC.

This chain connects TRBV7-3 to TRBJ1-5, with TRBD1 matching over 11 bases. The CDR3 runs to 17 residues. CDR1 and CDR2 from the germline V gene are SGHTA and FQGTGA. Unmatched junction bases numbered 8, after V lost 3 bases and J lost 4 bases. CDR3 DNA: TGTGCCAGCAGCTTTATTGGACAGGGGGCTGTTAATCAGCCCCAGCATTTT. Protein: CASSFIGQGAVNQPQHF.

The CDR3 loop reads CASSTGTSGNNEQFF. In nucleotides, the CDR3 is TGTGCCAGCAGCACCGGGACTAGCGGCAACAATGAGCAGTTCTTC. V is TRBV11-2 and J is TRBJ2-1; 11 bases map to TRBD2. CDR1 and CDR2 from the germline V gene are SGHAT and FQNNGV. V lost 5 bases and J lost 5; bases outside the gene matches: 5. The CDR3 loop spans 15 amino acids.

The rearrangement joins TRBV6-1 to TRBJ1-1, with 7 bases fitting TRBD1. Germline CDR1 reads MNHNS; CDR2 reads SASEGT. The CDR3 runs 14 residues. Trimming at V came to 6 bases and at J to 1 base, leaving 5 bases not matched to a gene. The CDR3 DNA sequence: TGTGCCAGCAGCTACGGACAGGAGAACACTGAAGCTTTCTTT. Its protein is CASSYGQENTEAFF.

This CDR3 is CASRGSEAFF. CDR3 nucleotides: TGTGCCAGTAGGGGCAGTGAAGCTTTCTTT. The V gene is TRBV19, the J gene TRBJ1-1; unclear D gene. CDR3 size: 10 residues. Germline CDR1 LNHDA, CDR2 SQIVND (reference sequence). With 6 bases removed from V and 7 bases from J, the gap between germline ends came to 6 bases. Based on the CDR3 plus reference TRBV19 and TRBJ1-1, the full variable domain is DGGITQSPKYLFRKEGQNVTLSCEQNLNHDAMYWYRQDPGQGLRLIYYSQIVNDFQKGDIAEGYSVSREKKESFPLTVTSAQKNPTAFYLCASRGSEAFFGQGTRLTVV.

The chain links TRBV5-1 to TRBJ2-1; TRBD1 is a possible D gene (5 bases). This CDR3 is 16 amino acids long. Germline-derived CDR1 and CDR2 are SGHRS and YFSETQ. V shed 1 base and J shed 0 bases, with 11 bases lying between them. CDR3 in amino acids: CASSLMGQSSYNEQFF. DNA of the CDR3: TGCGCCAGCAGCTTGATGGGGCAGAGCTCCTACAATGAGCAGTTCTTC.